The T cell receptor beta chain under discussion was sequenced for a study of control samples from healthy donors and cancer patients. TCRdb's table, derived via immunoSEQ multiplex PCR, lists solely in-frame clones and lacks some. The table has 150,000 or so clones, 88% seen once. Sequencing input: blood. This sequence originates from a man younger than 35 in good health.

This CDR3 is CASSDEFAYEQYF. The CDR3 coding sequence is TGTGCCAGTAGTGACGAGTTCGCCTACGAGCAGTACTTC. The chain couples TRBV19 to TRBJ2-7; D gene unclear. The germline gives CDR1 LNHDA, CDR2 SQIVND (reference sequence). The CDR3 covers 13 residues. Trimming cost V 5 bases and J 2 bases, with 10 bases left between them.